The 15 T cell receptor beta chains below come from one sample, sequenced in a study of cytomegalovirus exposure and HLA in healthy donors. The PCR ran on 60 Vbeta and 13 Jbeta primers. Sequencing was performed with immunoSEQ multiplex PCR; in TCRdb, only in-frame clones are kept and a portion is missing. In the table there are about 150,000 clones, approximately 80% of which are singletons. Sequenced sample: PBMCs. These receptors were taken from a man younger than 30 in good health and CMV-seronegative.

The chain carries TRBV28 and TRBJ2-7; no definite D call. The CDR3 runs to 12 residues. Trimming removed 5 bases at V and 7 bases at J, with 12 bases between. Germline CDR1 reads MDHEN; CDR2 reads SYDVKM. This chain's CDR3 is CASSPGVWEQYF. The CDR3 bases are TGTGCCAGCAGTCCCGGAGTTTGGGAGCAGTACTTC.

The chain recombines TRBV28 with TRBJ1-1, with D unclear. Trimming cost V 5 bases and J 0 bases, with 22 bases left between them. Germline loops: CDR1 MDHEN, CDR2 SYDVKM. The CDR3 loop spans 18 amino acids. CDR3 sequence (DNA): TGTGCCAGCAGTCCCCATTGGACGGGGAGACCCCTGAACACTGAAGCTTTCTTT. Amino acids: CASSPHWTGRPLNTEAFF.

There are a few counts of this clone. The chain is built from TRBV14 and TRBJ1-1, with unresolved D. Per germline, CDR1 SGHDN and CDR2 FVKESK. The CDR3 length is 14 residues. The V end lost 0 bases, the J end lost 5 bases, and 10 bases lay between the germline ends. The CDR3 DNA sequence: TGTGCCAGCAGCCAAGATCCCAGATCAACTGAAGCTTTCTTT. Translating it yields CASSQDPRSTEAFF.

On this clone itself: Other nucleotide sequences from this sample produce the same CDR3. The chain combines TRBV25-1 with TRBJ2-3; D is perhaps TRBD2 (6 bases). The germline gives CDR1 MGHDK, CDR2 SYGVNS. This CDR3 spans 16 amino acids. V lost 3 bases and J lost 4, with 17 bases in between. The CDR3 spells CASSDPRGTGADTQYF. The CDR3, as DNA: TGTGCCAGCAGTGACCCCCGGGGGACCGGGGCAGATACGCAGTATTTT.

The CDR3 is CASSLQVSSYEQYF. The CDR3 nucleotides are TGTGCCAGCAGTCTCCAGGTCAGCTCCTACGAGCAGTACTTC. The rearrangement links TRBV27 to TRBJ2-7, with no clear D. The CDR3 is 14 amino acids. CDR1 and CDR2 (germline): MNHEY, SMNVEV (reference sequence). The germline V and J ends were trimmed by 5 bases and 0 bases, with 11 bases remaining between them.

The V call is TRBV28, the J call TRBJ1-6; a weak D match, TRBD1 (5 bases). The V and J ends lost 7 bases and 10 bases respectively, with 23 bases between them. Per the germline V gene, CDR1 is MDHEN and CDR2 is SYDVKM. The CDR3 loop spans 16 amino acids. The DNA for the CDR3 is TGTGCCAGCACCTTAAGTGTGGGGCAGACTGGCTCACCCCTCCACTTT. Its protein product is CASTLSVGQTGSPLHF.

The CDR3 DNA reads as TGTGCCAGCCGGTGTAGACCCCAGCATTTT. Translating gives CASRCRPQHF. J is TRBJ1-5 and V is TRBV6-4; the D is unclear. V lost 8 bases, J lost 10 bases, and 9 bases lay in between. Germline V gene lookup returns CDR1 MRHNA and CDR2 SNTAGT. The CDR3 has 10 amino acids.

In its sample, this clone was seen a few times. The genes are TRBV7-8 and TRBJ2-1; the match to TRBD1 covers 7 bases. Germline CDR1 is SGHVS and CDR2 is FQNEAQ. The CDR3 extends over 15 amino acids. V trimming: 5 bases; J trimming: 9 bases; junction bases outside the gene matches: 13. CDR3 protein: CASSQSDRMSGEQFF. CDR3 DNA sequence: TGTGCCAGCAGCCAATCGGACAGGATGAGTGGTGAGCAGTTCTTC.

This clone was picked up one time. This chain uses TRBV7-2 with TRBJ1-2; no clear D. The CDR3 length is 13 residues. Germline V CDR1 and CDR2: SGHTA, FQGNSA. With 0 bases removed from V and 8 bases from J, the gap between germline ends came to 10 bases. This chain's CDR3 is CASSLAWRSGYTF. In DNA form, the CDR3 reads TGTGCCAGCAGCTTAGCATGGAGATCCGGCTACACCTTC.

The CDR3 nucleotides are TGTGCCAGCACCGAGGGACAGGGTACCTATGGCTACACCTTC. It is translated as CASTEGQGTYGYTF. The chain carries TRBV9 and TRBJ1-2, with 9 positions matching TRBD1. This CDR3 region has 14 residues. The germline V gene encodes CDR1 SGDLS and CDR2 YYNGEE. Unmatched junction bases numbered 7, after V lost 6 bases and J lost 4 bases.

In its sample, this clone was seen a few times. The V call is TRBV4-1, the J call TRBJ1-1; TRBD1 matches 8 bases. Germline V gene sequence: CDR1 MGHRA, CDR2 YSYEKL. V was pared by 3 bases and J by 4 bases, with 1 base of the junction left unmatched. This CDR3 has 13 residues. The CDR3: CASSQGTGTEAFF. The CDR3 coding sequence is TGCGCCAGCAGCCAGGGGACAGGCACTGAAGCTTTCTTT.

The chain carries TRBV29-1 and TRBJ2-1; no firm D call. V was cut by 8 bases and J by 13 bases, with 18 bases left in between. This CDR3 region has 11 residues. Germline V CDR1 and CDR2: SQVTM, ANQGSEA. The CDR3 spells CSSRLLQHQFF. The CDR3 region has the DNA TGCAGCTCGCGGCTCCTTCAGCACCAGTTCTTC.

The chain couples TRBV7-6 to TRBJ2-7; 9 positions agree with TRBD1. The germline V gene has CDR1 SGHVS and CDR2 FNYEAQ. With V trimmed by 2 bases and J by 4 bases, 12 bases remained unmatched. CDR3 size: 17 residues. The CDR3 loop is CASSLPPGQGDLYEQYF. Written as DNA, the CDR3 is TGTGCCAGCAGCTTACCTCCGGGACAGGGAGATTTGTACGAGCAGTACTTC. Full variable domain (missing parts from reference TRBV7-6 and TRBJ2-7): GAGVSQSPRYKVTKRGQDVALRCDPISGHVSLYWYRQALGQGPEFLTYFNYEAQQDKSGLPNDRFSAERPEGSISTLTIQRTEQRDSAMYRCASSLPPGQGDLYEQYFGPGTRLTVT.

This clone came up a few times. The gene calls are TRBV15 and TRBJ2-7; possibly TRBD2 for D (5 bases). Trimming removed 0 bases at V and 1 base at J, with 13 bases between. This CDR3 has 16 residues. From germline, CDR1 is LNHNV and CDR2 YYDKDF (reference sequence). This CDR3 reads CATSRDELGSSYEQYF. DNA for the CDR3: TGTGCCACCAGCAGAGATGAATTAGGGAGTTCCTACGAGCAGTACTTC. The whole variable domain, filled in from reference TRBV15 and TRBJ2-7, reads DAMVIQNPRYQVTQFGKPVTLSCSQTLNHNVMYWYQQKSSQAPKLLFHYYDKDFNNEADTPDNFQSRRPNTSFCFLDIRSPGLGDTAMYLCATSRDELGSSYEQYFGPGTRLTVT.

DNA of the CDR3: TGTGCCAGCACGACAGGGGGTACTGAAGCTTTCTTT. It yields the protein CASTTGGTEAFF. The V and J genes are TRBV6-1 and TRBJ1-1, with TRBD1 matching 9 bases. The CDR3 contains 12 residues. V shed 7 bases and J 5 bases; nucleotides not matched to a gene: 2. Germline CDR1 reads MNHNS; CDR2 reads SASEGT.